This T cell receptor (beta chain) was recovered during a study of long-term antiretroviral therapy in people with HIV. Study-level findings and limits: Subsequent to ART, diversity was augmented yet persisted below that of transplant donor controls. Whereas controls had wider CDR3 length ranges, HIV repertoires had narrower ones.

The CDR3 is made up of 15 amino acids. V shed 4 bases and J 5 bases; nucleotides not matched to a gene: 2. CDR1 ENHRY and CDR2 SYGVKD come from the germline V gene. At the survey level, the v3.0 immunoSEQ assay was run. Some clones are missing from TCRdb's copy, which holds only in-frame ones; the method was immunoSEQ multiplex PCR. The sample includes more than 35,000 clones, 86% seen only once; the top ten take approximately 4.1%. As to this clone: As yet, its antigen is unknown.

Every one of the participants with HIV received treatment in the United States. The V gene is TRBV10-3, the J gene TRBJ1-4; 12 nucleotides line up with TRBD1. The material sequenced was unsorted PBMCs, taken just before starting antiretroviral therapy. The TCR was taken from a woman between 18 and 29 years old with HIV. In DNA, the CDR3 is TGTGCCATCAGTGCGGGACAGGGGGCGAATGAAAAACTGTTTTTT. Its protein product is CAISAGQGANEKLFF.